This T cell receptor beta chain appears in the sequencing data of a study of blood T cell repertoires in COVID-19. Authors' processing steps: From reference gene primer amplification, estimates of nucleated cell counts were derived. The assay was immunoSEQ multiplex PCR, and TCRdb's table has in-frame clones only and misses some. V and J calls and clone size follow that table, whereas D and trimming were derived from the DNA. The sample has hundreds of thousands of clones, more than 70% seen once. The V and J ends lost 5 bases and 0 bases, in that order; junction bases with no gene match: 9. This CDR3 comprises 16 residues. The germline V gene encodes CDR1 LGHDT and CDR2 YNNKEL (reference sequence).

Material for sequencing was PBMCs or T cells enriched from blood (not recorded which). The chain combines TRBV3-1 (or the pseudogene TRBV3-2) with TRBJ2-7; 8 positions match TRBD2. The TCR originated in a woman under 30 who had been exposed to COVID-19. CDR3 region: CASSSGGGGSSYEQYF. Written as DNA, the CDR3 is TGTGCCAGCAGCTCAGGCGGCGGGGGGTCCTCCTACGAGCAGTACTTC.